The rows below give T cell receptor beta chains drawn from one sample of a study of T-cell reconstitution after alpha-beta-depleted transplantation in children. A single record per CDR3 protein comes from TCRdb applying MiXCR to the PCR reads. The sample contains 450,000 to 600,000 distinct CDR3 sequences, roughly a tenth of which appear only once. The source was PBMCs, collected before TCRalphabeta/CD19-depleted stem cell transplant. The receptors were gathered from a child aged 2-9 years with inherited bone marrow failure, due to receive a stem cell transplant. The CDR3 runs from the conserved cysteine through the conserved F or W. The order of the fields is D gene, CDR3 length, V gene, J gene, clone size, CDR3 DNA, CDR3 protein. A D gene is named only where the DNA matches it firmly. The size of a clone is reported for some rows only, either as once, few or many, or as a class for expanded clones.

d_call: NA
cdr3_length: 14
v_call: TRBV9
j_call: TRBJ2-7
clone_size: few
cdr3_nt: TGTGCCAGCAGCGTAGGTCGGACGGGGTACGAGCAGTACTTC
cdr3_aa: CASSVGRTGYEQYF

d_call: NA
cdr3_length: 16
v_call: TRBV15
j_call: TRBJ2-5
clone_size: many
cdr3_nt: TGTGCCACCAGCAGAGATTTCGGGGGAGTGGCAGAGACCCAGTACTTC
cdr3_aa: CATSRDFGGVAETQYF

d_call: NA
cdr3_length: 13
v_call: TRBV5-1
j_call: TRBJ2-1
clone_size: many
cdr3_nt: TGCGCCAGCAGCTTGGTCTCAGAGGGGAAGCAGTTCTTC
cdr3_aa: CASSLVSEGKQFF

d_call: NA
cdr3_length: 14
v_call: TRBV6-5
j_call: TRBJ1-5
clone_size: few
cdr3_nt: TGTGCCAGCAGTTACGTTCAGGCGGGACAGCCCCAGCATTTT
cdr3_aa: CASSYVQAGQPQHF

d_call: NA
cdr3_length: 15
v_call: TRBV30
j_call: TRBJ1-2
clone_size: few
cdr3_nt: TGTGCCTGGAAGTTGGCGGTCCGACCCCTCTATGGCTACACCTTC
cdr3_aa: CAWKLAVRPLYGYTF

d_call: NA
cdr3_length: 12
v_call: TRBV6-2/TRBV6-3
j_call: TRBJ2-1
clone_size: many
cdr3_nt: TGTGCCAGCAGTTACTCGCGGAATGAGCAGTTCTTC
cdr3_aa: CASSYSRNEQFF

d_call: TRBD2
cdr3_length: 15
v_call: TRBV19
j_call: TRBJ2-7
clone_size: NA
cdr3_nt: TGTGCCAGTAGTGCGGGACTAGCGGGACGCAACGAGCAGTACTTC
cdr3_aa: CASSAGLAGRNEQYF

d_call: TRBD1
cdr3_length: 16
v_call: TRBV12-3/TRBV12-4
j_call: TRBJ2-3
clone_size: many
cdr3_nt: TGTGCCAGCACCTACGGACAGGGGGGATTAACAGATACGCAGTATTTT
cdr3_aa: CASTYGQGGLTDTQYF

d_call: TRBD1
cdr3_length: 15
v_call: TRBV29-1
j_call: TRBJ2-1
clone_size: many
cdr3_nt: TGCAGCGTTGGGGGTGGGACAGTCTCCTACAATGAGCAGTTCTTC
cdr3_aa: CSVGGGTVSYNEQFF

d_call: TRBD1
cdr3_length: 17
v_call: TRBV4-3
j_call: TRBJ1-2
clone_size: NA
cdr3_nt: TGCGCCAGCAGCCCCTCCGGCACCGGGACAGGGCTAAGGGGCTACACCTTC
cdr3_aa: CASSPSGTGTGLRGYTF

d_call: NA
cdr3_length: 16
v_call: TRBV19
j_call: TRBJ1-2
clone_size: few
cdr3_nt: TGTGCCAGTAGTATAGCCGTAATGGGCATCCAATTTGGCTACACCTTC
cdr3_aa: CASSIAVMGIQFGYTF